Detailed here is one T cell receptor beta chain. Its target is unknown. Assay used: immunoSEQ multiplex PCR; TCRdb lists only in-frame clones, some missing. The sample yields some 580,000 clones, about 98% seen once. This CDR3 is built from 17 residues. V lost 1 base and J 6 bases, leaving 19 bases between the germline ends. The germline CDR1 and CDR2 sequences are SGHTA and FQGNSA. Naive CD8 cells were CD45RO-negative, positively selected for CCR7, excluding terminally differentiated effector memory CD45RA+ cells. The entry originates in a study of shared clonotypes between healthy human individuals. Broader study findings: Generation probability values for non-shared clonotypes were lower than those for clonotypes shared by all four donors. Even with large depth, rarefaction showed that sorted-subset sequencing was incomplete. Sampling included only blood; tissue repertoires likely differ.

The chain recombines TRBV7-2 with TRBJ1-5; D gene unclear. This clonotype was obtained from a man younger than 40 in good health. Source material: naive CD8+ T cells sorted from blood. CDR3 amino acids: CASSLESPRMTFQPQHF. Here the CDR3 DNA reads TGTGCCAGCAGCTTAGAATCTCCCAGGATGACCTTTCAGCCCCAGCATTTT.